This T cell receptor beta chain emerged from a study of shared clonotypes between healthy human individuals. This clone has a handful of counts. The CDR3 has 12 amino acids. In germline, CDR1 is SGHTA, CDR2 FQGNSA. J was trimmed by 13 bases and V by 1 base; bases with no gene match: 2. Every immunoSEQ plate was one replicate of a subset's evenly spread DNA. Libraries were prepared by immunoSEQ multiplex PCR; TCRdb keeps only in-frame clonotypes and omits some of them. The sample consists of hundreds of thousands of clones, roughly 80% of them appearing once. This chain joins TRBV7-2 and TRBJ1-4; 8 nucleotides agree with TRBD1. The receptor's source is a woman aged 35 to 49 in good health. Some clones in this sample may be carry-over from other donors' samples. Sequenced material: PBMCs. The CDR3 region has the DNA TGTGCCAGCAGCTTAGAGGACAGGGTACTGTTTTTT. Protein: CASSLEDRVLFF.